The clone carrying this T cell receptor (beta chain) was seen repeatedly, ten times or more. These data are taken from a study of molecular identifiers for immune sequencing clone quantification. Study context: In replicates, RNA from about 21,000 or 97,000 naive CD8 cells was split five ways, four sequenced.

The sorting of naive CD8 T cells used the CD8+CD4-CCR7+CD45RA+ phenotype. The authors built bulk TCR libraries by previously described methods with listed TCR primers. TCRdb re-derived calls from the PCR reads in MiXCR, one entry per CDR3 protein. The sample holds around 40,000 distinct CDR3 sequences, about a fifth seen once. The CDR3 contains 17 residues. The V gene's germline CDR1 is DFQATT and CDR2 SNEGSKA (reference sequence). Germline trimming cut 6 bases from V and 6 bases from J; bases unmatched to any gene: 13. What was sequenced was naive CD8+ T cells from blood, with Jurkat cell RNA spiked in. The sample's subset: FACS-sorted CD8+CD4-CCR7+CD45RA+ naive T cells. The genes are TRBV20-1 and TRBJ2-2; 13 bases line up with TRBD2. This TCR derives from a human donor in good health. Some libraries in this study had Jurkat cell RNA spiked in. CDR3 sequence: CSASGQLAGGYPGELFF. As DNA, the CDR3 is TGCAGTGCGAGCGGTCAACTAGCGGGAGGGTACCCCGGGGAGCTGTTTTTT.